This T cell receptor beta chain was identified in a study of T cell changes during pregnancy in multiple sclerosis. The CDR3 totals 14 residues. V gave up 0 bases and J gave up 2 bases, with 10 bases separating them. Germline V gives CDR1 SQVTM, CDR2 ANQGSEA. The assay was immunoSEQ multiplex PCR, and TCRdb's table has in-frame clones only and misses some. The table has roughly 57,000 clones, about 92% seen once; the top ten hold just over 3%. The V and J genes are TRBV29-1 and TRBJ2-5, with D possibly being TRBD1 (6 bases). The source of this sequence is a female donor with multiple sclerosis, enrolled in a pregnancy study. This material consisted of CD8+ T cells from peripheral blood mononuclear cells, taken before pregnancy. The CDR3 region has the DNA TGCAGCGTTGAAGATAACAGGGAACAAGAGACCCAGTACTTC. It yields the protein CSVEDNREQETQYF.